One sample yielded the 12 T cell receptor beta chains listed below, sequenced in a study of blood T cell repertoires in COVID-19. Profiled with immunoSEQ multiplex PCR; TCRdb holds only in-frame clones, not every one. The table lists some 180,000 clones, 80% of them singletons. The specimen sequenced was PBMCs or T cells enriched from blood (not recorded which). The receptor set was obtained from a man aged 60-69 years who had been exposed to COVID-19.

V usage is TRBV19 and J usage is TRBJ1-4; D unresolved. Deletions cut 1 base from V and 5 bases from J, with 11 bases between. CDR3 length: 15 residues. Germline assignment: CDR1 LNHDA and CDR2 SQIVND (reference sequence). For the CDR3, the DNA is TGTGCCAGTAGTATAGCGGCAGGCCAGAATGAAAAACTGTTTTTT. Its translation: CASSIAAGQNEKLFF.

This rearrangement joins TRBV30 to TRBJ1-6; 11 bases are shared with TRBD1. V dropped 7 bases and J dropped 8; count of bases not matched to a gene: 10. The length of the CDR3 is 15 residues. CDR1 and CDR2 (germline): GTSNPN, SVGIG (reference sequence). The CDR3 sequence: CALGTGGFQDSPLHF. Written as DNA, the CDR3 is TGTGCCTTAGGGACAGGGGGTTTTCAGGATTCACCCCTCCACTTT.

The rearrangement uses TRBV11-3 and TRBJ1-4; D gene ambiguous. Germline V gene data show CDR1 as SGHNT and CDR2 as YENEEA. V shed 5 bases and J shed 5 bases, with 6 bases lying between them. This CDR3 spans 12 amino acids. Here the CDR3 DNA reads TGTGCCAGCAGCCCGCGGAATGAAAAACTGTTTTTT. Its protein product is CASSPRNEKLFF.

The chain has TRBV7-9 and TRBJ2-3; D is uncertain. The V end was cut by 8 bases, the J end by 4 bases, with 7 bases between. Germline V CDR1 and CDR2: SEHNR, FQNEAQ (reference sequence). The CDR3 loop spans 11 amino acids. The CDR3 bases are TGTGCCAGCGCCCGGGCAGATACGCAGTATTTT. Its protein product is CASARADTQYF.

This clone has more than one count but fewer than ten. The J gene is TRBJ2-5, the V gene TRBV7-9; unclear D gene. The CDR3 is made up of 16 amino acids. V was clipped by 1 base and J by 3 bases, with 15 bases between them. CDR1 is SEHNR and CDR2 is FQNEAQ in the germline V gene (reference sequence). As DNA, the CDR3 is TGTGCCAGCAGCTTAGAGGCAGGCTTGCCGAAAGAGACCCAGTACTTC. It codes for CASSLEAGLPKETQYF.

Here the CDR3 DNA reads TGCGCCAGCAGCGAAGACAGCGCTAGCTCCTATAATTCACCCCTCCACTTT. Translating gives CASSEDSASSYNSPLHF. The gene calls are TRBV5-1 and TRBJ1-6, with D possibly being TRBD1 (5 bases). This CDR3 is built from 17 residues. The V gene's germline CDR1 is SGHRS and CDR2 YFSETQ. V dropped 4 bases and J dropped 0 bases, with 14 bases sitting between them. The full variable domain, completed using reference TRBV5-1 and TRBJ1-6, is KAGVTQTPRYLIKTRGQQVTLSCSPISGHRSVSWYQQTPGQGLQFLFEYFSETQRNKGNFPGRFSGRQFSNSRSEMNVSTLELGDSALYLCASSEDSASSYNSPLHFGNGTRLTVT.

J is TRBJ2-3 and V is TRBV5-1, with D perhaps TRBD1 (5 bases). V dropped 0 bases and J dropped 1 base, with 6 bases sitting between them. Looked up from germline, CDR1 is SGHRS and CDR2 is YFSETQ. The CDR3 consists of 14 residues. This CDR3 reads CASSLARGTDTQYF. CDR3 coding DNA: TGCGCCAGCAGCTTGGCCAGGGGCACAGATACGCAGTATTTT.

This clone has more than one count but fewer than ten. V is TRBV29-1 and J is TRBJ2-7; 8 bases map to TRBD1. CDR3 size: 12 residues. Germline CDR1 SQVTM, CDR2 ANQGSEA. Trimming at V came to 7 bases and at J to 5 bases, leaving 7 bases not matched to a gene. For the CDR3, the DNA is TGCAGCGCTGGACAGGGAAAGGACGAGCAGTACTTC. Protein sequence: CSAGQGKDEQYF.

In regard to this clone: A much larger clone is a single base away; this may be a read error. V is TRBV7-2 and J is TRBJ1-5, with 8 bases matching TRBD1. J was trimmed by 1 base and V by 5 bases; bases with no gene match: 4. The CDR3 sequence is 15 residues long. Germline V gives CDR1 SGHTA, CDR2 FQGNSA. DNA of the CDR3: TGTGCCAGCAGCCCAGGGGGCCGGAGCAATCAGCCCCAGCATTTT. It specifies CASSPGGRSNQPQHF.

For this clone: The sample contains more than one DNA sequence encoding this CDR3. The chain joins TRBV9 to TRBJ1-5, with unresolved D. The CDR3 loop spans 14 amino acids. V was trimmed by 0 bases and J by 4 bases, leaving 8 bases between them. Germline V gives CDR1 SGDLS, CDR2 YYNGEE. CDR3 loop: CASSVGSGNQPQHF. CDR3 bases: TGTGCCAGCAGCGTAGGGAGTGGTAATCAGCCCCAGCATTTT.

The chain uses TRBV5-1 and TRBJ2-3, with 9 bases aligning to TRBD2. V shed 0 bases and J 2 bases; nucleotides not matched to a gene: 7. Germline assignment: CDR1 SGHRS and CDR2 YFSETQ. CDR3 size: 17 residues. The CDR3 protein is CASSLGVAGGFTDTQYF. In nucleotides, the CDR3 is TGCGCCAGCAGCTTGGGGGTCGCGGGAGGGTTCACAGATACGCAGTATTTT.

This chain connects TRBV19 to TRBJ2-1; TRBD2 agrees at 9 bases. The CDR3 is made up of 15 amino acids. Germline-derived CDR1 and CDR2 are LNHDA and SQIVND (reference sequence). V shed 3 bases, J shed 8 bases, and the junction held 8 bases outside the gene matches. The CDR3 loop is CASSMSPAGGYEQFF. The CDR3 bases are TGTGCCAGTAGTATGAGTCCAGCGGGAGGATATGAGCAGTTCTTC. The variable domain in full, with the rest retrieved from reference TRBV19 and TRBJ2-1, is DGGITQSPKYLFRKEGQNVTLSCEQNLNHDAMYWYRQDPGQGLRLIYYSQIVNDFQKGDIAEGYSVSREKKESFPLTVTSAQKNPTAFYLCASSMSPAGGYEQFFGPGTRLTVL.